This TCR beta chain was observed in a study of neoadjuvant anti-PD-1 for oral cavity cancer. Looking at the study overall: Patients without progression got a fourth dose around day 43.

PBMC libraries mostly used around 0.5 ug of input genomic DNA, with six replicates per sample. TCRdb's table, derived via immunoSEQ multiplex PCR, lists solely in-frame clones and lacks some. The sample carries around 31,000 clones, 80% to 90% recorded once. The CDR3 runs 15 residues. Regarding the study as a whole: TCR analyses covered only a few patients per response group.

This clone has just one count. Its specificity is unknown. The chain recombines TRBV21-1 with TRBJ2-3; the DNA was not compared with TRBD2, the D call given in the table. TRBV21-1 is a pseudogene segment. The sample in question was PBMCs, obtained before nivolumab (anti-PD-1) treatment. This clonotype was obtained from a person aged 35 to 85 with oral cavity squamous cell carcinoma. The CDR3 region is CASTRLAAFTDTQYF. DNA for the CDR3: TGTGCCAGCACGCGACTAGCGGCGTTCACAGATACGCAGTATTTT.